This T cell receptor (beta chain) was sequenced in a study of human T cells and chemical hapten exposure. Germline lookup yields CDR1 DFQATT and CDR2 SNEGSKA (reference sequence). Trimming removed 3 bases at V and 6 bases at J, with 6 bases between. This CDR3 contains 10 residues. This clonotype turned up a few times. Its antigen remains unidentified. TCRdb called the RACE reads again in MiXCR, with one record for every CDR3 protein. The sample shows 85,000 to 100,000 distinct CDR3 sequences, roughly a quarter of them seen only once. Broader study findings: PT1 expanded TCR counts correlated positively with patch test score.

Specified time point: patch test 3, about 24 weeks after DPC sensitization. Treatment here: therapeutic diphenylcyclopropenone sensitization with weekly scalp DPC. The source is a man aged 35 to 55 with alopecia areata. Some clones in this sample may be carry-over from other donors' samples. This sequence joins TRBV20-1 and TRBJ2-7; D remains unclear. Sample: whole blood, taken in connection with sensitization to the hapten diphenylcyclopropenone (DPC). The CDR3 DNA reads as TGCAGTGCTAGTCTAGGCGAGCAGTACTTC. Translated: CSASLGEQYF.